What follows are 30 T cell receptor beta chains derived from one specimen sequenced in a study of OX40 agonist ivuxolimab in advanced cancers. Using immunoSEQ multiplex PCR, the repertoire was profiled, and TCRdb retains in-frame clones only, with some absent. The sample contains some 85,000 clones, 91% of which appear only once. The sample consisted of CD4+ or CD8+ T cells sorted from blood, taken in a trial of the OX40 agonist ivuxolimab. The receptors stem from an adult with an advanced solid tumor such as melanoma, head and neck, liver or kidney cancer.

This sequence joins TRBV28 and TRBJ2-5; D gene uncertain. The CDR3 covers 13 residues. Trimming removed 2 bases at V and 1 base at J, with 5 bases between. Germline V CDR1 and CDR2: MDHEN, SYDVKM. The CDR3 here is CASSLIPQETQYF. The CDR3 DNA reads as TGTGCCAGCAGTTTAATCCCCCAAGAGACCCAGTACTTC. Looking up the rest from reference TRBV28 and TRBJ2-5 gives the full variable domain: DVKVTQSSRYLVKRTGEKVFLECVQDMDHENMFWYRQDPGLGLRLIYFSYDVKMKEKGDIPEGYSVSREKKERFSLILESASTNQTSMYLCASSLIPQETQYFGPGTRLLVL.

The chain recombines TRBV7-2 with TRBJ1-2; D remains unclear. Germline V CDR1 and CDR2: SGHTA, FQGNSA. The V gene lost 7 bases and the J gene lost 2 bases, with 11 bases spanning the gap. This CDR3 is built from 13 residues. CDR3: CASNLAGNYGYTF. The CDR3 DNA follows: TGTGCCAGCAACCTAGCGGGGAACTATGGCTACACCTTC. Looking up the rest from reference TRBV7-2 and TRBJ1-2 gives the full variable domain: GAGVSQSPSNKVTEKGKDVELRCDPISGHTALYWYRQSLGQGLEFLIYFQGNSAPDKSGLPSDRFSAERTGGSVSTLTIQRTQQEDSAVYLCASNLAGNYGYTFGSGTRLTVV.

The V call is TRBV10-3, the J call TRBJ2-7; 7 bases agree with TRBD1. This CDR3 spans 12 amino acids. CDR1 and CDR2 from the germline V gene are ENHRY and SYGVKD. Unmatched junction bases numbered 4, after V lost 11 bases and J lost 0 bases. The CDR3 nucleotides are TGTGCCGTCCGGGACAGCTCCTACGAGCAGTACTTC. Translating gives CAVRDSSYEQYF.

As DNA, the CDR3 is TGTGCCAGCGGATGGACAGGGGGACCGGGTCAGCCCCAGCATTTT. As protein: CASGWTGGPGQPQHF. The chain carries TRBV28 and TRBJ1-5, with 10 bases lining up with TRBD1. CDR1 is MDHEN, CDR2 SYDVKM, per germline. This CDR3 is 15 amino acids long. Germline trimming cut 8 bases from V and 6 bases from J; bases unmatched to any gene: 10.

The chain couples TRBV10-3 to TRBJ2-5, with TRBD2 identical over 10 bases. The V segment lost 7 bases and the J segment 3 bases; nucleotides outside the gene matches: 14. CDR1 is ENHRY, CDR2 SYGVKD, per germline. The length of the CDR3 is 17 residues. The CDR3: CAIKSRLAGVSEETQYF. The CDR3 DNA follows: TGTGCCATCAAATCTAGGCTAGCGGGAGTTTCGGAAGAGACCCAGTACTTC.

The rearrangement joins TRBV9 to TRBJ2-2, with D possibly matching TRBD1 (6 bases). V was pared by 4 bases and J by 5 bases, with 15 bases between. The germline CDR1 and CDR2 sequences are SGDLS and YYNGEE. The CDR3 is made up of 15 amino acids. This CDR3 is CASSPQGQGTGELFF. For the CDR3, the DNA is TGTGCCAGCAGCCCCCAGGGGCAGGGGACCGGGGAGCTGTTTTTT. The full variable domain, completed using reference TRBV9 and TRBJ2-2, is DSGVTQTPKHLITATGQRVTLRCSPRSGDLSVYWYQQSLDQGLQFLIQYYNGEERAKGNILERFSAQQFPDLHSELNLSSLELGDSALYFCASSPQGQGTGELFFGEGSRLTVL.

The gene calls are TRBV15 and TRBJ1-2, with D perhaps matching TRBD1 (6 bases). The CDR3 covers 18 residues. Germline V CDR1 and CDR2: LNHNV, YYDKDF (reference sequence). V was clipped by 0 bases and J by 7 bases, with 24 bases between them. For the CDR3, the DNA is TGTGCCACCAGCAGAGATTATGGGACAAGGGTAGGGACTCTTGGCTACACCTTC. It codes for CATSRDYGTRVGTLGYTF.

V is TRBV5-4 and J is TRBJ1-3, with 7 bases identical to TRBD1. Trimming took 4 bases from V and 0 from J; bases not matched to a gene: 4. The CDR3 runs 15 residues. Germline assignment: CDR1 SGHNT and CDR2 YYREEE (reference sequence). This CDR3 is CASSEGQNSGNTIYF. Written as DNA, the CDR3 is TGTGCCAGCAGCGAGGGACAGAACTCTGGAAACACCATATATTTT.

In its sample, this clone was seen once. This rearrangement joins TRBV5-1 to TRBJ1-5; D is ambiguous. The V end was cut by 4 bases, the J end by 0 bases, with 8 bases between. This CDR3 contains 14 residues. CDR1 is SGHRS and CDR2 is YFSETQ in the germline V gene. The CDR3 DNA follows: TGCGCCAGCAGCGAGGGTAATAGCAATCAGCCCCAGCATTTT. It yields the protein CASSEGNSNQPQHF.

The V and J genes are TRBV7-3 and TRBJ2-7; tentatively, D is TRBD1 (5 bases). The CDR3 contains 13 residues. Per the germline V gene, CDR1 is SGHTA and CDR2 is FQGTGA. V was shortened by 5 bases and J by 6 bases, with 14 bases between the two germline ends. The CDR3 DNA reads as TGTGCCAGCAGCGCCAGGGCCATGGGCGAGCAGTACTTC. Residues: CASSARAMGEQYF.

This rearrangement joins TRBV4-1 to TRBJ2-7; D may be TRBD1 or TRBD2 (5 bases each). CDR3 size: 15 residues. CDR1 is MGHRA and CDR2 is YSYEKL in the germline V gene. V dropped 4 bases and J dropped 4 bases, with 17 bases sitting between them. Written as DNA, the CDR3 is TGCGCCAGCAGCCCCCGGGACGGTCGCTTTTACGAGCAGTACTTC. Translation: CASSPRDGRFYEQYF.

The J gene is TRBJ2-7, the V gene TRBV28; D gene unclear. V lost 2 bases to trimming and J lost 2 bases, with 10 bases between them. CDR1 is MDHEN, CDR2 SYDVKM, per germline. This CDR3 is 14 amino acids long. The DNA for the CDR3 is TGTGCCAGCAGTTTAGTAAGGGCAACCTACGAGCAGTACTTC. The encoded protein is CASSLVRATYEQYF.

The CDR3 bases are TGCGCCAGCCGGGACAGGGAAGGGGAGACCCAGTACTTC. Its translation: CASRDREGETQYF. The chain recombines TRBV5-1 with TRBJ2-5; 9 positions agree with TRBD1. The germline V gene encodes CDR1 SGHRS and CDR2 YFSETQ. The CDR3 is 13 amino acids. V shed 7 bases, J shed 5 bases, and the junction held 6 bases outside the gene matches.

On this clone itself: Mismatch with germline at one junction end may stem from a read error. The chain recombines TRBV7-7 with TRBJ2-5, with 9 positions matching TRBD1. CDR3 size: 15 residues. Germline CDR1 and CDR2: SSHAT and FNYEAQ (reference sequence). CDR3: CASSPDRGGGETQYF. The CDR3 nucleotides read TGTGCTAGCAGTCCGGACAGGGGCGGAGGAGAGACCCAGTACTTC.

The chain combines TRBV6-5 with TRBJ2-7; perhaps D is TRBD1 or TRBD2 (7 bases each). Germline assignment: CDR1 MNHEY and CDR2 SVGAGI. V lost 6 bases, J lost 2 bases, and 17 bases lay in between. This CDR3 spans 15 amino acids. Here the CDR3 DNA reads TGTGCCAGCAGCAGCGCAGGGGGGGACCCCTACGAGCAGTACTTC. Translating gives CASSSAGGDPYEQYF.

This clone was counted once. This chain uses TRBV5-4 with TRBJ2-1, with 9 bases fitting TRBD2. The J segment lost 7 bases and the V segment lost 3 bases, leaving 8 bases of the junction unmatched. The germline V gene encodes CDR1 SGHNT and CDR2 YYREEE (reference sequence). The CDR3 totals 15 residues. This CDR3 is CASSSAGGPRNEQFF. CDR3 DNA: TGTGCCAGCAGCTCGGCGGGAGGGCCAAGGAATGAGCAGTTCTTC.

The CDR3 is CASSQVTGTTDTQYF. Here the CDR3 DNA reads TGTGCCAGCAGCCAAGTTACAGGGACCACAGATACGCAGTATTTT. The V and J genes are TRBV4-2 and TRBJ2-3; tentatively, D is TRBD1 (6 bases). The CDR3 sequence is 15 residues long. Trimming shortened V by 1 base and J by 2 bases, and 10 bases separated the two germline ends. Per the germline V gene, CDR1 is LGHNA and CDR2 is YNFKEQ.

This chain links TRBV9 with TRBJ1-2; a possible D gene is TRBD1 (5 bases). The CDR3 loop spans 15 amino acids. V lost 4 bases, J lost 2 bases, and 15 bases lay in between. The V gene's germline CDR1 is SGDLS and CDR2 YYNGEE. The DNA of the CDR3 is TGTGCCAGCAGCCCTAAGGTGGGGGAAAACTATGGCTACACCTTC. It is translated as CASSPKVGENYGYTF.

This chain uses TRBV19 with TRBJ1-4, with 7 bases that match TRBD1. The CDR3 covers 14 residues. The V gene end was trimmed by 6 bases and the J gene end by 3 bases; junction bases not matched to a gene: 4. CDR1 LNHDA and CDR2 SQIVND come from the germline V gene (reference sequence). CDR3 amino acids: CASRQGPANEKLFF. CDR3 nucleotide sequence: TGTGCCAGTAGACAGGGGCCGGCTAATGAAAAACTGTTTTTT.

The chain carries TRBV28 and TRBJ2-2, with TRBD1 identical over 7 bases. Germline values: CDR1 MDHEN, CDR2 SYDVKM. This CDR3 region has 15 residues. V shed 5 bases and J 5 bases; nucleotides not matched to a gene: 8. CDR3 coding DNA: TGTGCCAGCAGTCTAACAGGGGTCAGGACCGGGGAGCTGTTTTTT. It translates to CASSLTGVRTGELFF. The whole variable domain, filled in from reference TRBV28 and TRBJ2-2, reads DVKVTQSSRYLVKRTGEKVFLECVQDMDHENMFWYRQDPGLGLRLIYFSYDVKMKEKGDIPEGYSVSREKKERFSLILESASTNQTSMYLCASSLTGVRTGELFFGEGSRLTVL.

The chain carries TRBV5-4 and TRBJ1-6; D is undetermined. Trimming took 0 bases from V and 7 from J, leaving 14 bases between them. Germline assignment: CDR1 SGHNT and CDR2 YYREEE (reference sequence). This CDR3 spans 16 amino acids. CDR3 protein: CASSLGGRMGNSPLHF. In DNA form, the CDR3 reads TGTGCCAGCAGCTTGGGTGGGCGGATGGGCAATTCACCCCTCCACTTT.

The chain has TRBV11-1 and TRBJ1-4; a possible D gene is TRBD1 (6 bases). Germline CDR1 SGHAT, CDR2 FQDESV (reference sequence). The CDR3 is 15 amino acids. The V end was cut by 5 bases, the J end by 7 bases, with 17 bases between. In nucleotides, the CDR3 is TGTGCCAGCAGCCTCTCTTGGGGGGCAGCTGAAAAACTGTTTTTT. It codes for CASSLSWGAAEKLFF.

The gene calls are TRBV7-9 and TRBJ2-7; weak D call: TRBD1 (6 bases). The CDR3 length is 14 residues. The V and J ends lost 3 bases and 1 base respectively, with 10 bases between them. Looked up from germline, CDR1 is SEHNR and CDR2 is FQNEAQ (reference sequence). CDR3 protein: CASSLWTASYEQYF. The CDR3 bases are TGTGCCAGCAGCTTGTGGACAGCGTCCTACGAGCAGTACTTC. Full variable domain (rest looked up from reference TRBV7-9 and TRBJ2-7): DTGVSQNPRHKITKRGQNVTFRCDPISEHNRLYWYRQTLGQGPEFLTYFQNEAQLEKSRLLSDRFSAERPKGSFSTLEIQRTEQGDSAMYLCASSLWTASYEQYFGPGTRLTVT.

This chain joins TRBV9 and TRBJ2-2; D is unresolved. CDR3 size: 14 residues. CDR1 and CDR2 (germline): SGDLS, YYNGEE. V was cut by 0 bases and J by 1 base, with 4 bases left in between. The CDR3 nucleotides are TGTGCCAGCAGCGTAGTTGGGAACACCGGGGAGCTGTTTTTT. This sequence encodes CASSVVGNTGELFF.

The chain has TRBV4-3 and TRBJ2-5; 7 nucleotides align to TRBD1. Looked up from germline, CDR1 is LGHNA and CDR2 is YSLEER. With 4 bases clipped from V and 2 bases from J, the junction kept 10 bases outside the gene matches. The CDR3 has 16 residues. The CDR3 DNA follows: TGCGCCAGCAGCCGAGGACAGGCTCCACGTCAAGAGACCCAGTACTTC. Translating it yields CASSRGQAPRQETQYF.

The CDR3 DNA is TGTGCCAGCAGTTGGGGACAGAGCAATCAGCCCCAGCATTTT. Translation: CASSWGQSNQPQHF. The V call is TRBV6-6, the J call TRBJ1-5, with 7 nucleotides matching TRBD1. After removal of 4 bases from V and 1 base from J, the junction contained 1 base not matched to a gene. Germline V gene sequence: CDR1 MNHNY, CDR2 SVGAGI (reference sequence). CDR3 length: 14 amino acids.

The chain couples TRBV18 to TRBJ1-1; D is uncertain. The germline CDR1 and CDR2 sequences are KGHSH and LQKENI. The germline V and J ends were trimmed by 3 bases and 0 bases, with 8 bases remaining between them. The CDR3 runs 14 residues. CDR3 residues: CASSPERLNTEAFF. Written as DNA, the CDR3 is TGTGCCAGCTCACCTGAACGTCTGAACACTGAAGCTTTCTTT.

This chain links TRBV5-5 with TRBJ1-5; 8 nucleotides align to TRBD1. The CDR3 contains 13 residues. In germline, CDR1 is SGHKS, CDR2 YYEKEE (reference sequence). J gave up 5 bases and V 4 bases, and 2 bases lay outside the gene matches. The CDR3 coding sequence is TGTGCCAGCAGCCCGACAGGGGATCAGCCCCAGCATTTT. It is translated as CASSPTGDQPQHF.

This chain joins TRBV7-9 and TRBJ2-1, with 8 bases identical to TRBD2. The CDR3 totals 19 residues. Looked up from germline, CDR1 is SEHNR and CDR2 is FQNEAQ (reference sequence). V shed 5 bases and J 5 bases; nucleotides not matched to a gene: 20. The CDR3 DNA follows: TGTGCCAGCAGCCCGCAAGGGGGACTAGTAAGGCAAGGAGACAATGAGCAGTTCTTC. As protein: CASSPQGGLVRQGDNEQFF.

The genes are TRBV28 and TRBJ2-4, with 9 bases identical to TRBD2. After removal of 4 bases from V and 3 bases from J, the junction contained 4 bases not matched to a gene. Germline V CDR1 and CDR2: MDHEN, SYDVKM. This CDR3 has 15 residues. In DNA form, the CDR3 reads TGTGCCAGCAGTTGGACTAGCGATGTCAAAAACATTCAGTACTTC. Residues: CASSWTSDVKNIQYF.